This note documents a single T cell receptor (beta chain) sequence. The antigen is unknown. Deletions cut 0 bases from V and 0 bases from J, with 3 bases between. In germline, CDR1 is DFQATT, CDR2 SNEGSKA (reference sequence). The CDR3 is 13 residues long. TCRdb analysed the RACE reads with MiXCR anew, one entry per CDR3 protein. The sample includes roughly 380,000 distinct CDR3 sequences, 4.5% to 6% of them seen just once. Time point given: pre-sensitization, week 0. Stated treatment: therapeutic diphenylcyclopropenone sensitization with weekly scalp DPC. This sample is drawn from a study of human T cells and chemical hapten exposure. Findings of the study overall: No shift was seen in TCRs above 1 in 1000 frequency with DPC sensitization.

The material was whole blood, obtained in connection with sensitization to the hapten diphenylcyclopropenone (DPC). The TCR originated in a woman aged 45 to 65 with alopecia areata. Some clones in this sample may be carry-over from other donors' samples. V is TRBV20-1 and J is TRBJ1-5, with D unresolved. CDR3 bases: TGCAGTGCTAGAGACGATAGCAATCAGCCCCAGCATTTT. Amino acids: CSARDDSNQPQHF.